This T cell receptor (beta chain) was recorded in a study of blood T cell repertoires in COVID-19. Looking at the study overall: Donors in the United States, Italy and Spain gave samples during acute or convalescent COVID-19.

Germline-derived CDR1 and CDR2 are PRHDT and FYEKMQ (reference sequence). The CDR3 covers 16 residues. Trimming left V 5 bases short and J 2 bases short, with 16 bases between. Assay used: immunoSEQ multiplex PCR; TCRdb lists only in-frame clones, some missing. The sample has about 17,000 clones, around 90% seen once. The sequencing sample was made of peripheral blood. The chain has TRBV13 and TRBJ2-1; D might be TRBD1 (6 bases). This sequence originates from a man aged 50 to 59 with active COVID-19. CDR3 sequence reads: CASSRSNRAPYNEQFF. The CDR3 DNA follows: TGTGCCAGCAGCCGATCCAACAGGGCCCCCTACAATGAGCAGTTCTTC.